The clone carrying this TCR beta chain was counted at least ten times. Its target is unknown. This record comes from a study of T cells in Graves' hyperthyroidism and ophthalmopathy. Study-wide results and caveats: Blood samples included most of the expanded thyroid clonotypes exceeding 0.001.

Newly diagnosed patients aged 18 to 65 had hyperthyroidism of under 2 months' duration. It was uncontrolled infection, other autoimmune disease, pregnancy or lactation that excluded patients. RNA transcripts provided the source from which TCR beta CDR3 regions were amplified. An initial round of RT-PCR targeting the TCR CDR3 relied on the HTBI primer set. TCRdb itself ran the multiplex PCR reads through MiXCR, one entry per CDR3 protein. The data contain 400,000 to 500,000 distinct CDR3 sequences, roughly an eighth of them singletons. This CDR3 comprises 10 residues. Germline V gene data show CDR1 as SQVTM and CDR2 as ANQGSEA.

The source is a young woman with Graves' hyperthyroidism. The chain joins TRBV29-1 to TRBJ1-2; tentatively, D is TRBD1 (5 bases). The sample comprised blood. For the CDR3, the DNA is TGCAGTGCGGGGACGGATGGCTACACCTTC. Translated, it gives CSAGTDGYTF.